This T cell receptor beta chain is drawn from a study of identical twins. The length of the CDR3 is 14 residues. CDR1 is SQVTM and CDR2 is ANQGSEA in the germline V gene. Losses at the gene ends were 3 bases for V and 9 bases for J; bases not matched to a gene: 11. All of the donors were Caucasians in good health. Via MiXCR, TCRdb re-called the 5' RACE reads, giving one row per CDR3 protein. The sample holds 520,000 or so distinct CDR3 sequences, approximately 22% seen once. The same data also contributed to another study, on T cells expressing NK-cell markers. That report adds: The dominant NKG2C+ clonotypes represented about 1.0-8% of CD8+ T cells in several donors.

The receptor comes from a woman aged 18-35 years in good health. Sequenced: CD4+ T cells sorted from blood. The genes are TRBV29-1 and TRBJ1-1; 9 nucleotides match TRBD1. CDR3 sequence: CSVDSDRGQTKAFF. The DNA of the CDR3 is TGCAGCGTTGATTCGGACAGGGGACAAACCAAAGCTTTCTTT.